Below are 20 T cell receptor beta chains sequenced from a single sample in a study of OX40 agonist ivuxolimab in advanced cancers. Repertoires were generated with immunoSEQ multiplex PCR, while TCRdb's copy carries only in-frame clones and drops some. This sample yields under 70,000 clones, of which 86% are seen a single time; 1.1% belongs to the top ten. The sample consisted of CD4+ or CD8+ T cells sorted from blood, taken in a trial of the OX40 agonist ivuxolimab. All receptors derive from an adult with an advanced solid tumor such as melanoma, head and neck, liver or kidney cancer.

V is TRBV7-9 and J is TRBJ1-1; the D gene is possibly TRBD1 (6 bases). The CDR3 is 13 amino acids. The V end lost 1 base, the J end lost 9 bases, and 12 bases lay between the germline ends. CDR1 and CDR2 (germline): SEHNR, FQNEAQ (reference sequence). CDR3 nucleotide sequence: TGTGCCAGCAGCTTAGGCGGGGGCTCGAAAGCTTTCTTT. It yields the protein CASSLGGGSKAFF.

CDR3 loop: CASSPGQGPNEKLFF. CDR3 DNA sequence: TGCGCCAGCAGCCCGGGACAGGGGCCTAATGAAAAACTGTTTTTT. The rearrangement uses TRBV4-3 and TRBJ1-4, with TRBD1 matching over 10 bases. The V segment lost 4 bases and the J segment 3 bases; nucleotides outside the gene matches: 2. This CDR3 contains 15 residues. The germline CDR1 and CDR2 sequences are LGHNA and YSLEER.

The rearrangement uses TRBV5-1 and TRBJ2-2, with no clear D. The germline gives CDR1 SGHRS, CDR2 YFSETQ. V was clipped by 0 bases and J by 0 bases, with 3 bases between them. The CDR3 covers 14 residues. The CDR3 sequence: CASSLASNTGELFF. In nucleotides, the CDR3 is TGCGCCAGCAGCTTGGCCTCGAACACCGGGGAGCTGTTTTTT.

This chain joins TRBV18 and TRBJ2-3; perhaps TRBD2 as D (5 bases). With 3 bases removed from V and 7 bases from J, the gap between germline ends came to 17 bases. From germline, CDR1 is KGHSH and CDR2 LQKENI. CDR3 length equals 15 residues. As DNA, the CDR3 is TGTGCCAGCTCACCTCAAGGGAGCTCGGTAAATACGCAGTATTTT. This encodes CASSPQGSSVNTQYF.

The chain joins TRBV9 to TRBJ2-7; TRBD2 matches 12 bases. Germline values: CDR1 SGDLS, CDR2 YYNGEE. The CDR3 contains 17 residues. Trimming cost V 4 bases and J 5 bases; bases outside gene matches: 13. This CDR3 is CASSQTTSGSGDDEQYF. CDR3 in DNA: TGTGCCAGCAGCCAAACGACTAGCGGGAGTGGGGATGACGAGCAGTACTTC. Variable domain in full (rest from reference TRBV9 and TRBJ2-7): DSGVTQTPKHLITATGQRVTLRCSPRSGDLSVYWYQQSLDQGLQFLIQYYNGEERAKGNILERFSAQQFPDLHSELNLSSLELGDSALYFCASSQTTSGSGDDEQYFGPGTRLTVT.

The chain recombines TRBV28 with TRBJ2-7; 8 nucleotides align to TRBD1. This CDR3 region has 14 residues. Trimming at V came to 5 bases and at J to 6 bases, leaving 9 bases not matched to a gene. Germline loops: CDR1 MDHEN, CDR2 SYDVKM. The CDR3 region has the DNA TGTGCCAGCAGTCAACAGGGGGAAGCGTCCGAGCAGTACTTC. Translation gives CASSQQGEASEQYF.

V usage is TRBV7-2 and J usage is TRBJ2-5, with TRBD2 matching 15 bases. The CDR3 is made up of 17 amino acids. Germline CDR1 reads SGHTA; CDR2 reads FQGNSA. The trim removed 1 base at V and 5 bases at J, leaving 5 bases unmatched. CDR3: CASSLDPGLAGGETQYF. The DNA for the CDR3 is TGTGCCAGCAGCTTAGATCCCGGACTAGCGGGAGGGGAGACCCAGTACTTC. The variable domain in full, with the rest retrieved from reference TRBV7-2 and TRBJ2-5, is GAGVSQSPSNKVTEKGKDVELRCDPISGHTALYWYRQSLGQGLEFLIYFQGNSAPDKSGLPSDRFSAERTGGSVSTLTIQRTQQEDSAVYLCASSLDPGLAGGETQYFGPGTRLLVL.

This chain links TRBV27 with TRBJ1-5; 7 nucleotides line up with TRBD1. This CDR3 has 15 residues. V shed 3 bases, J shed 2 bases, and the junction held 4 bases outside the gene matches. Germline values: CDR1 MNHEY, CDR2 SMNVEV (reference sequence). Here the CDR3 DNA reads TGTGCCAGCAGTTTGCAGGGGGTGCGCAATCAGCCCCAGCATTTT. This sequence encodes CASSLQGVRNQPQHF.

The chain couples TRBV7-2 to TRBJ1-5, with D possibly TRBD1 on 5 matching bases. V dropped 1 base and J dropped 6 bases, with 13 bases sitting between them. The length of the CDR3 is 15 residues. Germline V gene sequence: CDR1 SGHTA, CDR2 FQGNSA. This CDR3 reads CASSLEAGSGQPQHF. In DNA form, the CDR3 reads TGTGCCAGCAGCTTAGAAGCAGGGTCGGGTCAGCCCCAGCATTTT.

The gene calls are TRBV19 and TRBJ2-2; 7 bases fit TRBD1. The V and J ends lost 5 bases and 8 bases, in that order; junction bases with no gene match: 2. Germline CDR1 reads LNHDA; CDR2 reads SQIVND (reference sequence). This CDR3 region has 12 residues. CDR3 sequence (DNA): TGTGCCAGTAGTGTGGGACAGGGGGAGCTGTTTTTT. Its translation: CASSVGQGELFF. The full variable domain, with the rest looked up from reference TRBV19 and TRBJ2-2, is DGGITQSPKYLFRKEGQNVTLSCEQNLNHDAMYWYRQDPGQGLRLIYYSQIVNDFQKGDIAEGYSVSREKKESFPLTVTSAQKNPTAFYLCASSVGQGELFFGEGSRLTVL.

This clone was seen only once. V gene TRBV19 combines with J gene TRBJ2-3; possible D gene TRBD1, 5 bases. Trimming took off 3 bases at V and 5 bases at J, with 12 bases between the two ends. The CDR3 runs to 14 residues. Per the germline V gene, CDR1 is LNHDA and CDR2 is SQIVND (reference sequence). The CDR3 nucleotides read TGTGCCAGTAGTATTTCCCAGGGTGAAGATACGCAGTATTTT. As protein: CASSISQGEDTQYF.

This sequence joins TRBV5-1 and TRBJ2-4; D uncertain. The ends were cut back, 0 bases at V and 0 bases at J, with 4 bases in the middle. The CDR3 extends over 14 amino acids. CDR1 is SGHRS and CDR2 is YFSETQ in the germline V gene. As DNA, the CDR3 is TGCGCCAGCAGCTTGGGAATAGCCAAAAACATTCAGTACTTC. Amino acid sequence: CASSLGIAKNIQYF.

The chain employs TRBV6-6 and TRBJ2-4, with D unclear. CDR1 and CDR2 (germline): MNHNY, SVGAGI (reference sequence). V was shortened by 4 bases and J by 1 base, with 8 bases between the two germline ends. This CDR3 is built from 14 residues. CDR3 loop: CASSSPNAKNIQYF. CDR3 nucleotide sequence: TGTGCCAGCAGTTCCCCTAATGCCAAAAACATTCAGTACTTC.

The CDR3, as DNA: TGTGCCAGCAGCTTAGATTACAACTCCTACGAGCAGTACTTC. Its translation: CASSLDYNSYEQYF. The V gene is TRBV11-2, the J gene TRBJ2-7; D is unclear. This CDR3 has 14 residues. Germline CDR1 SGHAT, CDR2 FQNNGV. V was cut by 0 bases and J by 0 bases, with 6 bases left in between.

Here the CDR3 reads CASSPKGSRLNTEAFF. DNA of the CDR3: TGTGCCAGCAGCCCCAAAGGGTCGAGGCTGAACACTGAAGCTTTCTTT. This sequence joins TRBV6-6 and TRBJ1-1; D not certain. V dropped 6 bases and J dropped 0 bases, with 17 bases sitting between them. CDR1 is MNHNY and CDR2 is SVGAGI in the germline V gene (reference sequence). The CDR3 is made up of 16 amino acids.

Details on this clone: At one boundary the junction diverges from the germline segment, which might be a read error. CDR3 nucleotide sequence: TGTGCCAGCAGCTTAGAGTCGGGACCAGACCTCTTC. It translates to CASSLESGPDLF. This chain connects TRBV7-8 to TRBJ2-1; D tentatively reads TRBD1 or TRBD2 (5 bases each). This CDR3 region has 12 residues. Looked up from germline, CDR1 is SGHVS and CDR2 is FQNEAQ.

The J gene is TRBJ1-4, the V gene TRBV28; no definite D call. From germline, CDR1 is MDHEN and CDR2 SYDVKM. The CDR3 length is 13 residues. V lost 3 bases and J lost 7, with 9 bases in between. The CDR3 region is CASSFGVREKLFF. In DNA, the CDR3 is TGTGCCAGCAGTTTTGGGGTTCGTGAAAAACTGTTTTTT.

This clone was detected only once. The J gene is TRBJ2-7, the V gene TRBV5-4; 7 bases agree with TRBD1. There are 15 residues in the CDR3. Unmatched junction bases numbered 9, after V lost 5 bases and J lost 1 base. Germline CDR1 and CDR2: SGHNT and YYREEE (reference sequence). The CDR3 bases are TGTGCCAGCAGTATCGCAGACAGGGCTTCCTACGAGCAGTACTTC. Residues: CASSIADRASYEQYF.

V and J are TRBV10-2 and TRBJ1-2, with TRBD1 as a possible D gene (6 bases). The CDR3 has 16 amino acids. CDR1 and CDR2 (germline): WSHSY, SAAADI. The V end lost 3 bases, the J end lost 5 bases, and 19 bases lay between the germline ends. CDR3 coding DNA: TGCGCCAGCAGTGATCATGAACAGGGCGATATTTATGGCTACACCTTC. Amino acid sequence: CASSDHEQGDIYGYTF.

The chain couples TRBV10-3 to TRBJ2-7; possibly TRBD2 for D (6 bases). The CDR3 loop spans 14 amino acids. Trimming shortened V by 4 bases and J by 3 bases, and 13 bases separated the two germline ends. Germline V gene lookup returns CDR1 ENHRY and CDR2 SYGVKD. The CDR3 region is CAISGRENLYEQYF. The CDR3 DNA reads as TGTGCCATCAGTGGACGGGAGAACCTCTACGAGCAGTACTTC.